Sequencing of this T cell receptor (beta chain) was carried out in a study of Ad26.COV2.S vaccination and SARS-CoV-2 variants. For this clone: Its antigen is as yet unknown.

The table came from immunoSEQ multiplex PCR; TCRdb's copy has only in-frame clones and leaves some out. The data hold 300,000 to 400,000 clones, with more than 70% observed a single time. General study points: Placebo recipients and vaccine recipients were similar in non-spike TCR breadth.

The sample's treatment: around 19 received Ad26.COV2.S at low or high dose, single or two shots; about 5 received placebo; per-sample allocation not given. It was on day 63 after the first vaccine or placebo injection that samples were taken. The source material was peripheral blood, sampled in a trial of Ad26.COV2.S vaccine versus placebo. This clonotype was sampled from a person between 18 and 65 years old who received the Ad26.COV2.S COVID-19 vaccine or a placebo.

CDR3 region: CASSTRTSGTGNEQFF. The CDR3 bases are TGTGCCAGCAGCACCCGGACTAGCGGGACCGGGAATGAGCAGTTCTTC. This chain links TRBV13 with TRBJ2-1; TRBD2 aligns across 12 bases. The germline CDR1 and CDR2 sequences are PRHDT and FYEKMQ (reference sequence). Trimming cost V 5 bases and J 7 bases; bases outside gene matches: 9. The CDR3 loop spans 16 amino acids. Together with reference TRBV13 and TRBJ2-1, the CDR3 gives the full variable domain: AAGVIQSPRHLIKEKRETATLKCYPIPRHDTVYWYQQGPGQDPQFLISFYEKMQSDKGSIPDRFSAQQFSDYHSELNMSSLELGDSALYFCASSTRTSGTGNEQFFGPGTRLTVL.